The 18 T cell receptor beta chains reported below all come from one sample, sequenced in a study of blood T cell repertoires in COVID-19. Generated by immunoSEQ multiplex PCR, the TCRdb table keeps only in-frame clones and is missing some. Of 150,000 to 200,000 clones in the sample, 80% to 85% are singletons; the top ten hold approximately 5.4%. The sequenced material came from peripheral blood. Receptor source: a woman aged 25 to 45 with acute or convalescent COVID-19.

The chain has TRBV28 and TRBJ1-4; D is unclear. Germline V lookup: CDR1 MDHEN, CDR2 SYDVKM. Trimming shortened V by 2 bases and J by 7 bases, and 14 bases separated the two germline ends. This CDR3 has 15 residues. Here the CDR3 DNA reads TGTGCCAGCAGTTTAAGTATCCAGGAGGGTGAAAAACTGTTTTTT. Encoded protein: CASSLSIQEGEKLFF.

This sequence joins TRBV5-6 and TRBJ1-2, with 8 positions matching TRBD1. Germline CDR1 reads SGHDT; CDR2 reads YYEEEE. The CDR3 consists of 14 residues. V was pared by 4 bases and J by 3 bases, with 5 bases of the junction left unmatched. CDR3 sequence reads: CASSQGAQDYGYTF. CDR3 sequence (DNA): TGTGCCAGCAGCCAGGGGGCGCAGGACTATGGCTACACCTTC.

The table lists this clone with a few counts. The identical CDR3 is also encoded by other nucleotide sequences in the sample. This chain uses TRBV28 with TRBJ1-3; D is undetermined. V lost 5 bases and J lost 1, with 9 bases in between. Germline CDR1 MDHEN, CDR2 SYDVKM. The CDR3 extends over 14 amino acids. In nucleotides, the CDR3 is TGTGCCAGCAGTCCAGGTGGTTCTGGAAACACCATATATTTT. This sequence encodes CASSPGGSGNTIYF. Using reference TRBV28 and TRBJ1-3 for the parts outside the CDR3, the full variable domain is DVKVTQSSRYLVKRTGEKVFLECVQDMDHENMFWYRQDPGLGLRLIYFSYDVKMKEKGDIPEGYSVSREKKERFSLILESASTNQTSMYLCASSPGGSGNTIYFGEGSWLTVV.

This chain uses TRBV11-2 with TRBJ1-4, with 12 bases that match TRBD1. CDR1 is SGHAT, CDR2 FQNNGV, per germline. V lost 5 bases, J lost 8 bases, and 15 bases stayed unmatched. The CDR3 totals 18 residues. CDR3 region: CASSPGQGAPRPGEKLFF. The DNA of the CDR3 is TGTGCCAGCAGCCCGGGACAGGGGGCCCCTCGGCCAGGGGAAAAACTGTTTTTT.

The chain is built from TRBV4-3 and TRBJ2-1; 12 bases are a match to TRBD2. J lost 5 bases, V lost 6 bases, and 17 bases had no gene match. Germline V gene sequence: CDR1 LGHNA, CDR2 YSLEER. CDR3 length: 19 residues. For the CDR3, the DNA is TGCGCCAGCAGAGAGAGCACGATTCTAGCGGGAGGGCCTGACAATGAGCAGTTCTTC. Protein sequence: CASRESTILAGGPDNEQFF.

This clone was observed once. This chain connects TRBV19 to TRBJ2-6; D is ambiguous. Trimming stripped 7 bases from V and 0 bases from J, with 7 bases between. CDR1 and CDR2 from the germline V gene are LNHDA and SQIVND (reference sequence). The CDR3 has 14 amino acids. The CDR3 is CASNPFSGANVLTF. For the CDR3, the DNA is TGTGCCAGTAATCCGTTCTCTGGGGCCAACGTCCTGACTTTC.

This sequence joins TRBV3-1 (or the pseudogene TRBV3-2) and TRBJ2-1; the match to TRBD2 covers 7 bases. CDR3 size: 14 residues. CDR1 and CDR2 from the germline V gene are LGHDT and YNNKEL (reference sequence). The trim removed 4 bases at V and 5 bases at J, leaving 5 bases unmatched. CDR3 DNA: TGTGCCAGCAGCCTTAGCGGGCTCGACAATGAGCAGTTCTTC. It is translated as CASSLSGLDNEQFF.

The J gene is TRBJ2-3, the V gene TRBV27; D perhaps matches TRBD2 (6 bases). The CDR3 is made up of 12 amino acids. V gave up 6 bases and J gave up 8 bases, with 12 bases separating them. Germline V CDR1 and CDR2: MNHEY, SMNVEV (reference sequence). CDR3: CASSLARGTQYF. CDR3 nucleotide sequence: TGTGCCAGCAGCCTAGCGAGGGGTACGCAGTATTTT.

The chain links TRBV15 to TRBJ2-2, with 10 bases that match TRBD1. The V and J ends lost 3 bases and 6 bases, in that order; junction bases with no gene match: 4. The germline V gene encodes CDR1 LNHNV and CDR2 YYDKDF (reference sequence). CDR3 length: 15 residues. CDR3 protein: CATSRGQGRPGELFF. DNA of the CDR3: TGTGCCACCAGCAGGGGACAGGGGAGACCCGGGGAGCTGTTTTTT. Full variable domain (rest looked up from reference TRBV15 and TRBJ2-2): DAMVIQNPRYQVTQFGKPVTLSCSQTLNHNVMYWYQQKSSQAPKLLFHYYDKDFNNEADTPDNFQSRRPNTSFCFLDIRSPGLGDTAMYLCATSRGQGRPGELFFGEGSRLTVL.

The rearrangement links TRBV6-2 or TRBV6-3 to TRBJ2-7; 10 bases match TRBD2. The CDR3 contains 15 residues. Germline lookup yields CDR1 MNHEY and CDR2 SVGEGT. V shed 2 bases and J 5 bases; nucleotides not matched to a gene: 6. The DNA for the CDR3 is TGTGCCAGCAGTTACCTGAGCGGGGGGGCAGACGAGCAGTACTTC. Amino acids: CASSYLSGGADEQYF.

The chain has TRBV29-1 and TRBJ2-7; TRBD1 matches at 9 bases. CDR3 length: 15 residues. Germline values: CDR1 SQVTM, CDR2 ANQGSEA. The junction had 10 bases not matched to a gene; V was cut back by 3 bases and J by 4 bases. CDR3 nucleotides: TGCAGCGTTGAGACCCCCGGGACAGGGATATACGAGCAGTACTTC. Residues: CSVETPGTGIYEQYF.

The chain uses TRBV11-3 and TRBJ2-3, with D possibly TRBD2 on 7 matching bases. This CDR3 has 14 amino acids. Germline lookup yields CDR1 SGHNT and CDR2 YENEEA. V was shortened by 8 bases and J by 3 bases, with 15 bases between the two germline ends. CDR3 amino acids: CASSRGGSTDTQYF. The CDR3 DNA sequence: TGTGCCAGCTCTAGGGGGGGGTCTACAGATACGCAGTATTTT.

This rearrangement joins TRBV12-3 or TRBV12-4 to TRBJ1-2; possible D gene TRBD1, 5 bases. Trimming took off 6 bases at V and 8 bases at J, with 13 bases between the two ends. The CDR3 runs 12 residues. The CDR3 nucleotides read TGTGCCAGCAGAGACAGAGTCGAGGGCTACACCTTC. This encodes CASRDRVEGYTF.

The CDR3 nucleotides read TGTGCCAGCAGTGGGTTGCACGGGGAGACCCAGTACTTC. This sequence encodes CASSGLHGETQYF. The chain couples TRBV25-1 to TRBJ2-5, with D hard to call. V lost 4 bases, J lost 5 bases, and 11 bases lay in between. This CDR3 contains 13 residues. Germline CDR1 reads MGHDK; CDR2 reads SYGVNS.

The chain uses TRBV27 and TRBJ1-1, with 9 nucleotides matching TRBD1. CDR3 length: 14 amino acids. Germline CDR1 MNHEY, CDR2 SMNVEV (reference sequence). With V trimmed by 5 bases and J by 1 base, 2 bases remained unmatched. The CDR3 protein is CASSIQGANTEAFF. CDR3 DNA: TGTGCCAGCAGTATACAGGGGGCGAACACTGAAGCTTTCTTT.

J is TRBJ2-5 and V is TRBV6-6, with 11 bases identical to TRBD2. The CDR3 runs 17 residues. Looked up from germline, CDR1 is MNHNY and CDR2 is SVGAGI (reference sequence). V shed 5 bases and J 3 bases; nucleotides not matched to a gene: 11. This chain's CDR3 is CASSPGDLLAGEETQYF. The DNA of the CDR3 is TGTGCCAGCAGTCCCGGGGACCTACTAGCGGGGGAAGAGACCCAGTACTTC.

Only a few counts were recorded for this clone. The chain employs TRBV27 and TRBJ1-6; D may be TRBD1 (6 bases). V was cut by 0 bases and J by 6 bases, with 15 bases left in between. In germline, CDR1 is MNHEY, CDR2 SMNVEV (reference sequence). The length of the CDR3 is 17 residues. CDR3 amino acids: CASSLSSRPGANSPLHF. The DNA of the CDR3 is TGTGCCAGCAGTTTATCCTCTAGGCCAGGGGCTAATTCACCCCTCCACTTT.

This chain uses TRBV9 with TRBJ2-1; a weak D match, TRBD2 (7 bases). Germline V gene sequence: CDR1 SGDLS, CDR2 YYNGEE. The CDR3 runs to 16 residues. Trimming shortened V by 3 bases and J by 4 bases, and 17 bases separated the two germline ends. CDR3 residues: CASSAMGAGVYNEQFF. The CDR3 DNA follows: TGTGCCAGCAGCGCAATGGGGGCGGGAGTGTACAATGAGCAGTTCTTC. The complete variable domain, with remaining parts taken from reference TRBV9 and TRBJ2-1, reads DSGVTQTPKHLITATGQRVTLRCSPRSGDLSVYWYQQSLDQGLQFLIQYYNGEERAKGNILERFSAQQFPDLHSELNLSSLELGDSALYFCASSAMGAGVYNEQFFGPGTRLTVL.